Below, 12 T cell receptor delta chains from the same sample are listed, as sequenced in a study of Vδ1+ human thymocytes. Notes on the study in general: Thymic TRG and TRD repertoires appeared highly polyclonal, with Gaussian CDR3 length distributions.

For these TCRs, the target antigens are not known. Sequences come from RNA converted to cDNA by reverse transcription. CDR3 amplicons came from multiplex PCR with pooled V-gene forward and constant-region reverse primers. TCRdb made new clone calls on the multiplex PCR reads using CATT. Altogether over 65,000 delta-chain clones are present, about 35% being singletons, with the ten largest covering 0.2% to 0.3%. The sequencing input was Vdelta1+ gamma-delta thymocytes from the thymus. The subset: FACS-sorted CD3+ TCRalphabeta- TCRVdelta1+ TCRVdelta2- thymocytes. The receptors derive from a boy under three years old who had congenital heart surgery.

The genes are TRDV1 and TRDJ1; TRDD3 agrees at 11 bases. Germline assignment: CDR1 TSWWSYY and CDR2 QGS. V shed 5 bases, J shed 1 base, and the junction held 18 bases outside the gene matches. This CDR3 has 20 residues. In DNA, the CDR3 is TGTGCTCTTGGGAACTACGGTGTGGGTGGGGGATACGCGTGCACCGATAAACTCATCTTT. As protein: CALGNYGVGGGYACTDKLIF.

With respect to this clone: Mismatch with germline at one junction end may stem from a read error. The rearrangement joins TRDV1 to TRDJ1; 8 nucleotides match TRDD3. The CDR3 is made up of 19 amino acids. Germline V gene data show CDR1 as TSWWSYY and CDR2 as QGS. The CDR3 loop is CALGVWSGDTGTLTDKLIF. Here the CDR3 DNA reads TGCGCTCTTGGGGTTTGGAGCGGGGATACTGGGACGTTAACCGATAAACTCATCTTT.

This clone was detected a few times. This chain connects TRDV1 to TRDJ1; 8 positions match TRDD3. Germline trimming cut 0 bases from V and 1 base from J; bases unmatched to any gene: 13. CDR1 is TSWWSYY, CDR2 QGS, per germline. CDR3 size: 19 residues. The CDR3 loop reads CALGELRLPMGYGTDKLIF. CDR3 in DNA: TGTGCTCTTGGGGAACTCAGACTTCCGATGGGATACGGCACCGATAAACTCATCTTT.

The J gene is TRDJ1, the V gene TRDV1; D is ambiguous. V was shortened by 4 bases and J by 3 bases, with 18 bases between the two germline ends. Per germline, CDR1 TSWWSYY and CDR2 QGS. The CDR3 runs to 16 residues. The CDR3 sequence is CALGAGLRTHPDKLIF. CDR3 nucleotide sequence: TGTGCTCTTGGGGCAGGGTTACGTACACACCCCGATAAACTCATCTTT.

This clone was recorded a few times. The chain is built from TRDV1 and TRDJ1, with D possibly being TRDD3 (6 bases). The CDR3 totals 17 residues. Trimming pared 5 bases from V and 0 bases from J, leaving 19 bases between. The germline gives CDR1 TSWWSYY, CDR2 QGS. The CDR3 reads CALGPRRGELYTDKLIF. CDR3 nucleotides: TGTGCTCTTGGGCCGAGGCGGGGGGAGCTATACACCGATAAACTCATCTTT.

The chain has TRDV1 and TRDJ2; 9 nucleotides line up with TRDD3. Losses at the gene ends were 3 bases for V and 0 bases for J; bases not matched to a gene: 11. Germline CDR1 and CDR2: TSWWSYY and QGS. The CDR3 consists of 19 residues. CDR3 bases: TGTGCTCTTGGGGATCCCCGTACTGGGGGACTTCCTTTGACAGCACAACTCTTCTTT. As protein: CALGDPRTGGLPLTAQLFF.

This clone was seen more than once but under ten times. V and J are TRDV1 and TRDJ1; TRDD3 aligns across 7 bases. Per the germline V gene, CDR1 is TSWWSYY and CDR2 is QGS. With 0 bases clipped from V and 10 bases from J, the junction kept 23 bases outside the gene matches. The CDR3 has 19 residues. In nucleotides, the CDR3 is TGTGCTCTTGGGGAACTTTACGGGACTTCGTACTGGGGACCGGGGGGACTCATCTTT. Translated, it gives CALGELYGTSYWGPGGLIF.

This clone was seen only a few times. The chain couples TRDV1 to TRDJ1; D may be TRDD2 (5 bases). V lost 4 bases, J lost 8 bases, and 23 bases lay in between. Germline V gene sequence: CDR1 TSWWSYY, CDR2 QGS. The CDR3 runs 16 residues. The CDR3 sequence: CALGGRWDLPASKLIF. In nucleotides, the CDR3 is TGTGCTCTTGGGGGACGATGGGACCTACCGGCCTCGAAACTCATCTTT.

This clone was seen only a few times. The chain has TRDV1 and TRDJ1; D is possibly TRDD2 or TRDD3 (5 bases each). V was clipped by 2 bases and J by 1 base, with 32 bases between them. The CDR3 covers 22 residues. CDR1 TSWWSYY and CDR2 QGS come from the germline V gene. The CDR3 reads CALGEEGSFVAPVGTCTDKLIF. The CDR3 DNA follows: TGTGCTCTTGGGGAAGAGGGTTCCTTTGTGGCCCCAGTGGGGACATGCACCGATAAACTCATCTTT.

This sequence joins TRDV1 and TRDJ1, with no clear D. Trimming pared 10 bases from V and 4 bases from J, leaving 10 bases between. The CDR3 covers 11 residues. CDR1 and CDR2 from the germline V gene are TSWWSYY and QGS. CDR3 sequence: CAQGSRDKLIF. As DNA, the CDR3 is TGTGCTCAGGGGTCCCGCGATAAACTCATCTTT.

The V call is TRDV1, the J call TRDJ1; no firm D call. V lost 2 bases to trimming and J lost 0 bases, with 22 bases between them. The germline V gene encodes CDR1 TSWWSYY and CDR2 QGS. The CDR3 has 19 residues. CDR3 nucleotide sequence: TGTGCTCTTGGGGAAGGGAGTGGACTGAGGGACCGATACACCGATAAACTCATCTTT. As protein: CALGEGSGLRDRYTDKLIF.

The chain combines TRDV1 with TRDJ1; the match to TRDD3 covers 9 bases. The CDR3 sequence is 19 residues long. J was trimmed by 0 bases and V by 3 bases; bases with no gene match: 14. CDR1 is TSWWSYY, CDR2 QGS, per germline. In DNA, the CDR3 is TGTGCTCTTGGGGATCGATCGGCTTACTGGGGGACCCACACCGATAAACTCATCTTT. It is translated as CALGDRSAYWGTHTDKLIF.